One and the same sample provided the 3 T cell receptor beta chains below, sequenced in a study of shared clonotypes between healthy human individuals. Using immunoSEQ multiplex PCR, the repertoire was profiled, and TCRdb retains in-frame clones only, with some absent. Of millions of clones in the sample, 85% to 95% are singletons; the top ten hold roughly 0.13%. Sequenced input: naive CD4+ T cells sorted from blood. Subset denoted: CD45RA+ positively selected. These receptors were collected from a man aged 18 to 29 in good health.

V is TRBV28 and J is TRBJ1-2, with D possibly TRBD1 on 5 matching bases. V gave up 4 bases and J gave up 8 bases, with 14 bases separating them. The CDR3 loop spans 13 amino acids. Germline V lookup: CDR1 MDHEN, CDR2 SYDVKM. CDR3 sequence (DNA): TGTGCCAGCAGTTCTGGGACGCCGAAGGGCTACACCTTC. Its translation: CASSSGTPKGYTF.

This clone was counted once. This chain connects TRBV6-5 to TRBJ2-1; D tentatively reads TRBD1 or TRBD2 (5 bases each). The CDR3 contains 15 residues. Deletions cut 5 bases from V and 4 bases from J, with 15 bases between. The V gene's germline CDR1 is MNHEY and CDR2 SVGAGI. CDR3 DNA sequence: TGTGCCAGCAGTGGGAAAGGGACGGCTTACAATGAGCAGTTCTTC. This encodes CASSGKGTAYNEQFF.

The chain links TRBV28 to TRBJ2-7, with D tentatively TRBD2 (6 bases). V lost 6 bases and J 3 bases, leaving 12 bases between the germline ends. This CDR3 has 13 residues. Germline CDR1 reads MDHEN; CDR2 reads SYDVKM. The chain's CDR3 is CASSPIGSYEQYF. DNA of the CDR3: TGTGCCAGCAGCCCTATCGGGAGCTACGAGCAGTACTTC.